This passage covers 21 T cell receptor beta chains from one sample sequenced in a study of blood T cells in healthy people across ages. Sample-barcoded 5' priming and a J-beta primer mix drove a second PCR of about 6 to 12 cycles. Using its own MiXCR run on the 5' RACE reads, TCRdb lists one record per CDR3 protein. The data show 800,000 to 950,000 distinct CDR3 sequences, approximately 32% seen once. The same sample was also used in a study of T cells of mothers and their children.

Sample: blood. These receptors all come from a woman aged 40 to 50 in good health.

The chain links TRBV29-1 to TRBJ1-3, with 8 bases that match TRBD1. Germline V gene data show CDR1 as SQVTM and CDR2 as ANQGSEA. The CDR3 spans 13 residues. V lost 7 bases and J lost 5; bases outside the gene matches: 7. This CDR3 is CSALGTGRNTIYF. CDR3 nucleotide sequence: TGCAGCGCCCTGGGGACAGGACGAAACACCATATATTTT.

This chain connects TRBV28 to TRBJ2-3, with 9 nucleotides matching TRBD1. Looked up from germline, CDR1 is MDHEN and CDR2 is SYDVKM. The CDR3 covers 15 residues. V lost 3 bases and J lost 4; bases outside the gene matches: 5. CDR3 sequence reads: CASSFLGQGADTQYF. CDR3 DNA sequence: TGTGCCAGCAGTTTTCTGGGACAGGGTGCAGATACGCAGTATTTT.

CDR3 amino acids: CASSEGLAGHNEQFF. In DNA form, the CDR3 reads TGTGCCAGCAGTGAGGGACTAGCGGGCCACAATGAGCAGTTCTTC. This rearrangement joins TRBV6-5 to TRBJ2-1, with 12 bases matching TRBD2. V lost 5 bases and J lost 5; bases outside the gene matches: 4. The CDR3 runs 15 residues. Germline-derived CDR1 and CDR2 are MNHEY and SVGAGI.

This clonotype was seen ten or more times. J is TRBJ2-1 and V is TRBV2; no reliable D call. The CDR3 covers 14 residues. The V end was cut by 2 bases, the J end by 4 bases, with 9 bases between. The germline gives CDR1 SNHLY, CDR2 FYNNEI. The CDR3 DNA is TGTGCCAGCAGTGAAACTACCCTTTACAATGAGCAGTTCTTC. This codes for CASSETTLYNEQFF.

With regard to this clonotype: Given a much more abundant clone one base away, this may be a read error. The chain combines TRBV6-5 with TRBJ1-2, with D possibly matching TRBD1 (6 bases). Germline CDR1 MNHEY, CDR2 SVGAGI. This CDR3 comprises 12 residues. Trimming stripped 10 bases from V and 8 bases from J, with 17 bases between. The CDR3 loop is CATRKGGEGYTF. For the CDR3, the DNA is TGTGCCACTCGTAAGGGGGGAGAGGGCTACACCTTC.

On this clonotype: A much larger clone lies one base from this, so it may be a read error. CDR3 sequence reads: CASSSIAGASGNEQYF. The CDR3 DNA follows: TGTGCCAGCAGCTCTATCGCGGGGGCGAGTGGGAATGAGCAGTACTTC. This chain joins TRBV7-2 and TRBJ2-5; D may be TRBD2 (7 bases). The V end was cut by 4 bases, the J end by 11 bases, with 26 bases between. CDR1 is SGHTA, CDR2 FQGNSA, per germline. The length of the CDR3 is 16 residues.

This clonotype appeared a few times. The chain joins TRBV2 to TRBJ2-3, with 7 bases fitting TRBD1. This CDR3 spans 14 amino acids. Germline assignment: CDR1 SNHLY and CDR2 FYNNEI. V gave up 8 bases and J gave up 0 bases; unmatched junction bases: 5. CDR3 in DNA: TGTGCCAGCCTTACAGGGGCGAGCACAGATACGCAGTATTTT. It is translated as CASLTGASTDTQYF.

This clonotype was seen ten or more times. This chain joins TRBV15 and TRBJ2-1, with TRBD2 matching 13 bases. After removal of 0 bases from V and 15 bases from J, the junction contained 8 bases not matched to a gene. The CDR3 is 15 residues long. Germline V CDR1 and CDR2: LNHNV, YYDKDF (reference sequence). CDR3 loop: CATSREGTSGERWFF. In DNA form, the CDR3 reads TGTGCCACCAGCAGAGAGGGGACTAGCGGGGAAAGGTGGTTCTTC.

This clonotype was recorded a few times. The J gene is TRBJ1-2, the V gene TRBV28; D is perhaps TRBD1 (5 bases). CDR1 MDHEN and CDR2 SYDVKM come from the germline V gene. This CDR3 comprises 16 residues. V was trimmed by 3 bases and J by 5 bases, leaving 19 bases between them. In DNA form, the CDR3 reads TGTGCCAGCAGTTTCCTCTCAGGGTTCGTCGGGTATGGCTACACCTTC. Its translation: CASSFLSGFVGYGYTF.

Worth noting for this clonotype: A much larger clone differs by one base, so this may be a read error. This chain uses TRBV7-2 with TRBJ1-5; no clear D gene. V shed 5 bases and J shed 2 bases, with 13 bases lying between them. The germline V gene has CDR1 SGHTA and CDR2 FQGNSA. The CDR3 totals 15 residues. In DNA, the CDR3 is TGTGCCAGCAGCCGCCGCGAGGAGGGCAATCAGCCCCAGCATTTT. Translation gives CASSRREEGNQPQHF.

About this clonotype itself: This may be a read error, as it is one base from a much larger clone. The chain uses TRBV6-1 and TRBJ1-2; 7 nucleotides match TRBD1. From germline, CDR1 is MNHNS and CDR2 SASEGT. J gave up 4 bases and V 7 bases, and 3 bases lay outside the gene matches. The CDR3 spans 12 residues. The CDR3 here is CASNRDSYGYTF. DNA for the CDR3: TGTGCCAGCAACCGGGACAGCTATGGCTACACCTTC.

This clonotype was counted ten times or more. This sequence joins TRBV28 and TRBJ2-6; D is unresolved. CDR1 MDHEN and CDR2 SYDVKM come from the germline V gene. Trimming cost V 7 bases and J 0 bases, with 10 bases left between them. The CDR3 spans 15 residues. In DNA, the CDR3 is TGTGCCAGCACACAACCAGGCTCTGGGGCCAACGTCCTGACTTTC. Its translation is CASTQPGSGANVLTF.

The J gene is TRBJ2-2, the V gene TRBV6-4; 10 bases map to TRBD1. Losses at the gene ends were 7 bases for V and 3 bases for J; bases not matched to a gene: 5. This CDR3 is 15 amino acids long. Germline lookup yields CDR1 MRHNA and CDR2 SNTAGT. The CDR3 DNA follows: TGTGCCAGCACCGCCGGGACAGGGGACACCGGGGAGCTGTTTTTT. Amino acid sequence: CASTAGTGDTGELFF.

This chain joins TRBV3-1 and TRBJ2-4, with D perhaps matching TRBD1 (7 bases). With 1 base removed from V and 13 bases from J, the gap between germline ends came to 23 bases. The CDR3 is 16 residues long. Germline V lookup: CDR1 LGHDT, CDR2 YNNKEL (reference sequence). Here the CDR3 DNA reads TGTGCCAGCAGCCAAGGAAGGGGGCTAGCGAACAATGAGCAGTACTTC. As protein: CASSQGRGLANNEQYF.

This clonotype appeared a single time. One junction end does not reproduce the germline sequence, and a read error may be involved. The chain links TRBV4-1 to TRBJ2-1, with D unresolved. Germline V gives CDR1 MGHRA, CDR2 YSYEKL. The CDR3 spans 15 residues. The CDR3 nucleotides are TGCGCCAGCAGCCAACACGAGATACTCAACAATGAGCGGTTCTTC. This sequence encodes CASSQHEILNNERFF.

This clonotype was counted between two and nine times. V and J are TRBV6-5 and TRBJ1-2; D perhaps matches TRBD1 (5 bases). With 5 bases removed from V and 7 bases from J, the gap between germline ends came to 17 bases. Per the germline V gene, CDR1 is MNHEY and CDR2 is SVGAGI. This CDR3 region has 14 residues. The DNA for the CDR3 is TGTGCCAGCAGTCCCGGGGAGGGGCATCGTGGCTACACCTTC. It specifies CASSPGEGHRGYTF.

This clonotype was observed at least ten times. The chain has TRBV6-5 and TRBJ1-2; 8 nucleotides agree with TRBD1. CDR3 length: 15 amino acids. Germline V gene sequence: CDR1 MNHEY, CDR2 SVGAGI. V lost 0 bases to trimming and J lost 4 bases; unmatched junction nucleotides: 4. The CDR3 bases are TGTGCCAGCAGTTACTCAGGACAGGGCGTCTATGGCTACACCTTC. It is translated as CASSYSGQGVYGYTF.

CDR3 sequence reads: CASASGRSYEQYF. The CDR3 nucleotides are TGTGCCAGCGCATCAGGAAGGTCCTACGAGCAGTACTTC. The V gene is TRBV6-1, the J gene TRBJ2-7; D gene uncertain. The germline gives CDR1 MNHNS, CDR2 SASEGT. Deletions cut 8 bases from V and 1 base from J, with 12 bases between. CDR3 length equals 13 residues.

This clonotype showed up many times. The genes are TRBV29-1 and TRBJ2-7, with 11 bases fitting TRBD2. The CDR3 runs 12 residues. CDR1 and CDR2 (germline): SQVTM, ANQGSEA. The ends lost 6 bases at V and 6 bases at J; junction bases unmatched: 4. This CDR3 is CSVKLAGVEQYF. The CDR3 DNA sequence: TGCAGCGTCAAACTAGCGGGGGTCGAGCAGTACTTC.

The chain couples TRBV4-2 to TRBJ2-3, with 15 bases aligning to TRBD2. J gave up 6 bases and V 4 bases, and 5 bases lay outside the gene matches. Germline V gene data show CDR1 as LGHNA and CDR2 as YNFKEQ. This CDR3 is built from 16 residues. The chain's CDR3 is CASSPGLAGGWDTQYF. CDR3 sequence (DNA): TGTGCCAGCAGCCCGGGACTAGCGGGGGGCTGGGATACGCAGTATTTT.

The chain couples TRBV14 to TRBJ2-1, with D possibly matching TRBD2 (6 bases). V dropped 1 base and J dropped 5 bases, with 12 bases sitting between them. CDR3 length: 15 residues. The germline gives CDR1 SGHDN, CDR2 FVKESK. The chain's CDR3 is CASSQVTSLHNEQFF. The CDR3 bases are TGTGCCAGCAGCCAAGTTACTAGCCTGCACAATGAGCAGTTCTTC. Combining the CDR3 with reference TRBV14 and TRBJ2-1 gives the whole variable domain EAGVTQFPSHSVIEKGQTVTLRCDPISGHDNLYWYRRVMGKEIKFLLHFVKESKQDESGMPNNRFLAERTGGTYSTLKVQPAELEDSGVYFCASSQVTSLHNEQFFGPGTRLTVL.